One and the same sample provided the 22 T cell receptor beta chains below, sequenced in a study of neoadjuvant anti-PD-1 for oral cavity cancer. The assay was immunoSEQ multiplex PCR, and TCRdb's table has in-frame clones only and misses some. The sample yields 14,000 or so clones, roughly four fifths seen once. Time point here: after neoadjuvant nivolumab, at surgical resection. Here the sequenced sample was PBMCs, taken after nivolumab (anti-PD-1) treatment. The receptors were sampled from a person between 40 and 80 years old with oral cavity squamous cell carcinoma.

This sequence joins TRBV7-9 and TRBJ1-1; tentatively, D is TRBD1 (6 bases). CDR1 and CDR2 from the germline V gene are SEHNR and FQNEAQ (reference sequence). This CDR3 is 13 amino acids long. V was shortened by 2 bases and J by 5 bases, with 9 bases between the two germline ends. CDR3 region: CASSLRTATEAFF. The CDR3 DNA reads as TGTGCCAGCAGCTTAAGGACAGCGACTGAAGCTTTCTTT.

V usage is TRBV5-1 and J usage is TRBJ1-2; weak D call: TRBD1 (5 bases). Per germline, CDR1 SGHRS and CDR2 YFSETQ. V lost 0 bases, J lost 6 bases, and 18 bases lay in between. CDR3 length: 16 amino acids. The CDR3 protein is CASSLGGTPGGNGYTF. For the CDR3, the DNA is TGCGCCAGCAGCTTGGGAGGGACGCCGGGGGGTAATGGCTACACCTTC.

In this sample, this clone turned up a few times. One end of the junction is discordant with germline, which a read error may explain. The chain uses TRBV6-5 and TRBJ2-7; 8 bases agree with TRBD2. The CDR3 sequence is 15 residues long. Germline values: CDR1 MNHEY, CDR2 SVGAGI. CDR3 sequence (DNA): TGTGCCAGCAGGCCAGTGCGGGAGGACTCCCACGAGCAGTACTTC. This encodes CASRPVREDSHEQYF.

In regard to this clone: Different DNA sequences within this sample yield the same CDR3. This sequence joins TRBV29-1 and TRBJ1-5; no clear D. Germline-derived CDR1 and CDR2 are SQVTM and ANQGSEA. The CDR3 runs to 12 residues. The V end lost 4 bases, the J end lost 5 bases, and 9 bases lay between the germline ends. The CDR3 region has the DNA TGCAGCGTTGGGGCCAGAGATCAGCCCCAGCATTTT. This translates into CSVGARDQPQHF.

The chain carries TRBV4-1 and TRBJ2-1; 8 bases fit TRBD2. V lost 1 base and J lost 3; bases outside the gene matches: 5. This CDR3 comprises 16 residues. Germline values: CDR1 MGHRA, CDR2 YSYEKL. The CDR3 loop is CASSQGRLAGYNEQFF. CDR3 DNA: TGCGCCAGCAGCCAAGGTAGGCTAGCGGGCTACAATGAGCAGTTCTTC.

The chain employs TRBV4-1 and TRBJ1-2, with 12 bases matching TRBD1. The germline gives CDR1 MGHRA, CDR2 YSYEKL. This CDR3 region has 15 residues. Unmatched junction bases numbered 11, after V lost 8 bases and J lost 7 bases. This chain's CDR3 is CASCPPGTGGFGYTF. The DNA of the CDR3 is TGCGCCAGCTGTCCCCCCGGGACAGGGGGCTTTGGCTACACCTTC.

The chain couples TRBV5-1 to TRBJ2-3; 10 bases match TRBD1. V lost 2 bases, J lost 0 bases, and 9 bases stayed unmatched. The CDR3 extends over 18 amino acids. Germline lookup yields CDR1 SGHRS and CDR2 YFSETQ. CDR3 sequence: CASSLRDRGPTSTDTQYF. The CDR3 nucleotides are TGCGCCAGCAGCTTAAGAGACAGGGGGCCCACTAGCACAGATACGCAGTATTTT.

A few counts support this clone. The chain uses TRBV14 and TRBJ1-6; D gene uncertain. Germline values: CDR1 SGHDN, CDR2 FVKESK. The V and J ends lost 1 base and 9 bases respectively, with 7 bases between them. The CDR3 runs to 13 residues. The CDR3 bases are TGTGCCAGCAGCCAAGTCCAATCTTCACCCCTCCACTTT. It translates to CASSQVQSSPLHF.

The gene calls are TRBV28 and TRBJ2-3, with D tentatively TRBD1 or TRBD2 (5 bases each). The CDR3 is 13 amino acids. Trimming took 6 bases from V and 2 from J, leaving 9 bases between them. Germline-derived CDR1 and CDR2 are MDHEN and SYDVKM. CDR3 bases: TGTGCCAGCAGCCGGGACGCCACAGATACGCAGTATTTT. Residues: CASSRDATDTQYF.

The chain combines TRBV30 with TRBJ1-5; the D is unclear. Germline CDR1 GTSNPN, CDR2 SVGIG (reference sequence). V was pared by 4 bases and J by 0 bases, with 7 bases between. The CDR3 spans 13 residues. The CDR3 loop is CAWTESSNQPQHF. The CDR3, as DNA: TGTGCCTGGACAGAATCTAGCAATCAGCCCCAGCATTTT.

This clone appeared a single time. CDR3 coding DNA: TGTGCCACCAAACGTCTTGGGACTAGCGGGAGACACGAGCAGTACTTC. It codes for CATKRLGTSGRHEQYF. The rearrangement joins TRBV27 to TRBJ2-7, with 14 bases matching TRBD2. CDR3 length equals 16 residues. CDR1 and CDR2 from the germline V gene are MNHEY and SMNVEV (reference sequence). Trimming removed 10 bases from V and 5 bases from J; junction bases left unmatched: 13.

The CDR3 region has the DNA TGCGCCAGCAGCCCCGGACAGGGGACCTACAATGAGCAGTTCTTC. Translating gives CASSPGQGTYNEQFF. The genes are TRBV5-1 and TRBJ2-1, with TRBD1 matching over 9 bases. V shed 4 bases and J 2 bases; nucleotides not matched to a gene: 4. The CDR3 loop spans 15 amino acids. Germline assignment: CDR1 SGHRS and CDR2 YFSETQ.

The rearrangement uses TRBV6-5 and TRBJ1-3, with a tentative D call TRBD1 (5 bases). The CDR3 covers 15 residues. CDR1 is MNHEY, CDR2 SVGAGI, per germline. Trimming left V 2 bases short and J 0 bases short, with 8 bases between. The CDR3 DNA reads TGTGCCAGCAGTTACCAGGGAAACTCTGGAAACACCATATATTTT. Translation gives CASSYQGNSGNTIYF.

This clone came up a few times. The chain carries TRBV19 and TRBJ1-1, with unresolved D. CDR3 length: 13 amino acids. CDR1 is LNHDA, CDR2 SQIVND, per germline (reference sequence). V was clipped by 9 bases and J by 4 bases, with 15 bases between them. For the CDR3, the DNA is TGTGCCAGCCGTCCCCTGTTAACCACTGAAGCTTTCTTT. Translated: CASRPLLTTEAFF.

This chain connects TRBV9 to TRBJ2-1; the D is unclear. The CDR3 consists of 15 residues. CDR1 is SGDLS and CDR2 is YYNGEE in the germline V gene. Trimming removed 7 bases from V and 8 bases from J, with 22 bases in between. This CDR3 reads CASGKYLSPGYEQFF. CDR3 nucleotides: TGTGCCAGCGGCAAATATCTCAGCCCCGGCTATGAGCAGTTCTTC.

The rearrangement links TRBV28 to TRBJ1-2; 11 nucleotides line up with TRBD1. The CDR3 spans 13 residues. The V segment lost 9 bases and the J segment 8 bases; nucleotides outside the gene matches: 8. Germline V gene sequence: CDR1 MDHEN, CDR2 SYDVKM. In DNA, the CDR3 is TGTGCCAGTCTCGGACAGGGGGCGAAGGGCTACACCTTC. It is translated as CASLGQGAKGYTF.

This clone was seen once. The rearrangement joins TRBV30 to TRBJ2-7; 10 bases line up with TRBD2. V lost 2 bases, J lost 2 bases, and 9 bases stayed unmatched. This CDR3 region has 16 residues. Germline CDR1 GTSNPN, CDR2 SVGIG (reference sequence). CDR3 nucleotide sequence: TGTGCCTGGAGTAAAAGGACTAGCGGAAAACCCTACGAGCAGTACTTC. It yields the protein CAWSKRTSGKPYEQYF.

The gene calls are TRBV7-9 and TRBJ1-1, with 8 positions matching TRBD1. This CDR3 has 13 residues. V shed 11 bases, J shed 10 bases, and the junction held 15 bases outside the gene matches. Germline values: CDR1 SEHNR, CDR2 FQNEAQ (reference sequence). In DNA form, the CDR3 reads TGTGCCGGCCGTAGAGGACAGGGAGTAGGAGCTTTCTTT. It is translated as CAGRRGQGVGAFF.

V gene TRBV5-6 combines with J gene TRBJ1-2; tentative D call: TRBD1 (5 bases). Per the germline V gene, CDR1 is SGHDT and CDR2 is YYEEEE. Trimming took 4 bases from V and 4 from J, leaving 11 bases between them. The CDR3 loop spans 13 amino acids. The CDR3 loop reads CASSTDSPYGYTF. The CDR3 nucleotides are TGTGCCAGCAGCACCGACAGTCCCTATGGCTACACCTTC.

The CDR3 loop reads CASSVTGAVTEAFF. Written as DNA, the CDR3 is TGTGCCAGCAGCGTCACGGGGGCCGTTACTGAAGCTTTCTTT. This chain connects TRBV7-2 to TRBJ1-1, with D possibly TRBD1 on 6 matching bases. Germline V gene lookup returns CDR1 SGHTA and CDR2 FQGNSA. This CDR3 comprises 14 residues. V was shortened by 5 bases and J by 5 bases, with 15 bases between the two germline ends.

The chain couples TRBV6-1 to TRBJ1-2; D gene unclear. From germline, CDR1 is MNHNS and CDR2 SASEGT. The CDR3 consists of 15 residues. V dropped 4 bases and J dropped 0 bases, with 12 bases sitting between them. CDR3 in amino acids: CASSGKPGTNYGYTF. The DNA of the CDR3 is TGTGCCAGCAGTGGGAAGCCGGGAACTAACTATGGCTACACCTTC.

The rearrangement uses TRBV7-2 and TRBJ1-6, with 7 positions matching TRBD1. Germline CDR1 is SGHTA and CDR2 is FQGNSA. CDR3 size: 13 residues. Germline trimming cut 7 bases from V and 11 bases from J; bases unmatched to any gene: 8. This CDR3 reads CASTNQGEAPLHF. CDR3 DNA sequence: TGTGCCAGCACCAATCAGGGGGAGGCACCCCTCCACTTT.